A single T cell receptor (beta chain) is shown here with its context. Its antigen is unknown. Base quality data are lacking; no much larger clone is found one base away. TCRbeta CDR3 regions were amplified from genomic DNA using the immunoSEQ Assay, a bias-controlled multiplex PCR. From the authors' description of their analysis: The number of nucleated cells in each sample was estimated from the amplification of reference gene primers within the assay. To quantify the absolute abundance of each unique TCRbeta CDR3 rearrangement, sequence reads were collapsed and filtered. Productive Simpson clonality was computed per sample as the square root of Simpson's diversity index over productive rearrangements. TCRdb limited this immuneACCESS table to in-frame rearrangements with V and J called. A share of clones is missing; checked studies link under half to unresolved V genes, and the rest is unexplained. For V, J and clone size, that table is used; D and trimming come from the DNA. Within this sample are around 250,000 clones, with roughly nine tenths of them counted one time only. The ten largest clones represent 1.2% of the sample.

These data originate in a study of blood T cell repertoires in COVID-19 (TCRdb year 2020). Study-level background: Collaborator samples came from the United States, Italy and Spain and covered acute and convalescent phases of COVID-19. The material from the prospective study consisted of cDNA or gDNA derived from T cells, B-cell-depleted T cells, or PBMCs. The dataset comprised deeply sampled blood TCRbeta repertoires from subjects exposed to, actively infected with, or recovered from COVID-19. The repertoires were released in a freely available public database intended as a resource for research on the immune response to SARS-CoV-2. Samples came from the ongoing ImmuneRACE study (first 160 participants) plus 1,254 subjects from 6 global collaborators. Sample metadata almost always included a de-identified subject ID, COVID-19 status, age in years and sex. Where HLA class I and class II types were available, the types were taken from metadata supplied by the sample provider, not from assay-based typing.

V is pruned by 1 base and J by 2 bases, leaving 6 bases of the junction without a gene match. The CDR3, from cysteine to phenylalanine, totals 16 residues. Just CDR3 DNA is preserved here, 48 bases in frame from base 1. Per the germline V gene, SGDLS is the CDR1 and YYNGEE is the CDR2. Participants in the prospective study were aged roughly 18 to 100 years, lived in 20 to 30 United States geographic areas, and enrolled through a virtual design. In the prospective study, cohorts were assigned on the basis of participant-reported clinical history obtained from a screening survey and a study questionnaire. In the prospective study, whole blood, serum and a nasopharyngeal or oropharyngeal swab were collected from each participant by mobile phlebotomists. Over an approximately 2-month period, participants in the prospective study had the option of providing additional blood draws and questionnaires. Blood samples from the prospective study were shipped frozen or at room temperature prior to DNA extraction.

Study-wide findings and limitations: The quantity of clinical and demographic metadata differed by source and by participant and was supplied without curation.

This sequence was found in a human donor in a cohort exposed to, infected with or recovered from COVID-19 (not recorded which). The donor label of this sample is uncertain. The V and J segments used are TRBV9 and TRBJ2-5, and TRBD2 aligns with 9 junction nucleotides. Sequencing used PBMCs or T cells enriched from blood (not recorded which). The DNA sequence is TGTGCCAGCAGCGTATCCCCTAGCGGGGCACAAGAGACCCAGTACTTC. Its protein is CASSVSPSGAQETQYF.